Below are 21 T cell receptor beta chains sequenced from a single sample in a study of T cells after yellow fever vaccination. In TCRdb, the 5' RACE reads were re-called with MiXCR into one record per CDR3 protein. The data show about 630,000 distinct CDR3 sequences, 9% to 15% seen once. The source was PBMCs, collected on the day of the yellow fever booster vaccination. These receptors originate from a man between 25 and 39 years old who received the YFV17D yellow fever vaccine.

CDR3: CASSPPVGDEQYF. CDR3 DNA: TGTGCCAGCTCACCACCGGTCGGAGACGAGCAGTACTTC. The chain has TRBV18 and TRBJ2-7, with D unclear. V dropped 0 bases and J dropped 5 bases, with 8 bases sitting between them. The CDR3 length is 13 residues. Germline lookup yields CDR1 KGHSH and CDR2 LQKENI.

The rearrangement joins TRBV20-1 to TRBJ2-1; TRBD2 agrees at 11 bases. The CDR3 totals 16 residues. V shed 1 base and J 4 bases; nucleotides not matched to a gene: 6. Germline V lookup: CDR1 DFQATT, CDR2 SNEGSKA (reference sequence). The CDR3 loop reads CSARATGTSGYNEQFF. The CDR3 DNA is TGCAGTGCTAGAGCGACGGGGACTAGCGGATACAATGAGCAGTTCTTC.

In its sample, this clonotype was seen many times. The genes are TRBV12-3 or TRBV12-4 and TRBJ2-1, with 9 bases that match TRBD1. The CDR3 is made up of 14 amino acids. The ends lost 5 bases at V and 9 bases at J; junction bases unmatched: 8. CDR3 sequence (DNA): TGTGCCAGCAGTGACAGGGGGATTCCTAGTGAGCAGTTCTTC. Protein sequence: CASSDRGIPSEQFF.

The chain has TRBV7-6 and TRBJ2-2; no clear D gene. The length of the CDR3 is 14 residues. Deletions cut 4 bases from V and 4 bases from J, with 10 bases between. CDR1 and CDR2 (germline): SGHVS, FNYEAQ. CDR3 sequence reads: CASSSQPTTGELFF. The CDR3, as DNA: TGTGCCAGCAGCTCGCAACCCACCACCGGGGAGCTGTTTTTT.

This clonotype occurred many times. The chain has TRBV6-6 and TRBJ2-7, with D unresolved. The ends were cut back, 6 bases at V and 1 base at J, with 10 bases in the middle. The germline V gene encodes CDR1 MNHNY and CDR2 SVGAGI (reference sequence). This CDR3 has 13 amino acids. This chain's CDR3 is CASSSFGSYEQYF. DNA for the CDR3: TGTGCCAGCAGCTCCTTCGGGTCCTACGAGCAGTACTTC.

The chain carries TRBV11-2 and TRBJ2-2; TRBD2 agrees at 7 bases. This CDR3 spans 13 amino acids. Germline-derived CDR1 and CDR2 are SGHAT and FQNNGV. V shed 5 bases, J shed 7 bases, and the junction held 4 bases outside the gene matches. The CDR3 nucleotides read TGTGCCAGCAGCCCCTGGGGGGGCGGGGAGCTGTTTTTT. Its protein product is CASSPWGGGELFF.

The chain is built from TRBV30 and TRBJ1-1, with TRBD1 as a possible D gene (6 bases). This CDR3 region has 12 residues. V was shortened by 4 bases and J by 4 bases, with 10 bases between the two germline ends. The germline V gene has CDR1 GTSNPN and CDR2 SVGIG (reference sequence). Written as DNA, the CDR3 is TGTGCCTGGAAAGGACAGTTCACTGAAGCTTTCTTT. Translated, it gives CAWKGQFTEAFF.

The J gene is TRBJ2-7, the V gene TRBV7-8; D gene unclear. The CDR3 has 13 amino acids. Germline V gives CDR1 SGHVS, CDR2 FQNEAQ. Between the trimmed V and J ends, which lost 5 bases and 3 bases, there was a span of 11 bases. Here the CDR3 DNA reads TGTGCCAGCAGCCCTGGACCACACTACGAGCAGTACTTC. Translation gives CASSPGPHYEQYF.

This clonotype showed up just a few times. The V and J genes are TRBV12-3 or TRBV12-4 and TRBJ2-7; TRBD1 aligns across 7 bases. The CDR3 spans 14 residues. V dropped 6 bases and J dropped 3; count of bases not matched to a gene: 8. The CDR3 here is CASSSRQGDYEQYF. As DNA, the CDR3 is TGTGCCAGCAGCTCCAGACAGGGTGACTACGAGCAGTACTTC.

The rearrangement uses TRBV19 and TRBJ1-1; D is undetermined. The V end was cut by 0 bases, the J end by 7 bases, with 12 bases between. There are 14 residues in the CDR3. Germline CDR1 reads LNHDA; CDR2 reads SQIVND (reference sequence). Here the CDR3 DNA reads TGTGCCAGTAGTATAGATCACCGAAGCAGTGAAGCTTTCTTT. Protein: CASSIDHRSSEAFF.

Points on this clonotype: One base away lies a much larger clone, so this may be a sequencing read error. This chain joins TRBV12-3 or TRBV12-4 and TRBJ1-3, with D possibly being TRBD1 (5 bases). The CDR3 is made up of 13 amino acids. The germline V and J ends were trimmed by 8 bases and 0 bases, with 8 bases remaining between them. The CDR3 region has the DNA TGTGCCAGCGACAGCAGCTCTGGAAACACCATATATTTT. Its translation: CASDSSSGNTIYF.

This clonotype was detected only a few times. This chain uses TRBV7-2 with TRBJ2-2, with a tentative D call TRBD2 (7 bases). CDR3 length equals 15 residues. CDR1 is SGHTA and CDR2 is FQGNSA in the germline V gene. Trimming shortened V by 1 base and J by 8 bases, and 14 bases separated the two germline ends. The CDR3 loop is CASSLVGGQAGELFF. The CDR3 DNA is TGTGCCAGCAGCTTAGTGGGGGGGCAGGCTGGGGAGCTGTTTTTT. Complete variable domain (other parts from reference TRBV7-2 and TRBJ2-2): GAGVSQSPSNKVTEKGKDVELRCDPISGHTALYWYRQSLGQGLEFLIYFQGNSAPDKSGLPSDRFSAERTGGSVSTLTIQRTQQEDSAVYLCASSLVGGQAGELFFGEGSRLTVL.

This clonotype has just a few counts. The V and J genes are TRBV5-1 and TRBJ2-7; 10 nucleotides align to TRBD2. Germline V lookup: CDR1 SGHRS, CDR2 YFSETQ. V lost 5 bases and J lost 0; bases outside the gene matches: 5. The CDR3 runs to 15 residues. In DNA form, the CDR3 reads TGCGCCAGCAGACGTACTAGCGGGGACTCCTACGAGCAGTACTTC. It specifies CASRRTSGDSYEQYF. Combining the CDR3 with reference TRBV5-1 and TRBJ2-7 gives the whole variable domain KAGVTQTPRYLIKTRGQQVTLSCSPISGHRSVSWYQQTPGQGLQFLFEYFSETQRNKGNFPGRFSGRQFSNSRSEMNVSTLELGDSALYLCASRRTSGDSYEQYFGPGTRLTVT.

The rearrangement uses TRBV6-2 or TRBV6-3 and TRBJ2-2, with 7 bases aligning to TRBD2. Trimming removed 6 bases from V and 5 bases from J; junction bases left unmatched: 12. The CDR3 extends over 16 amino acids. In germline, CDR1 is MNHEY, CDR2 SVGEGT. The DNA for the CDR3 is TGTGCCAGCAGCCACCTTCCGGGACTACGGACCGGGGAGCTGTTTTTT. It codes for CASSHLPGLRTGELFF.

This clonotype was counted only a few times. The chain is built from TRBV9 and TRBJ2-3; 12 bases match TRBD2. J lost 4 bases, V lost 4 bases, and 10 bases had no gene match. Germline CDR1 is SGDLS and CDR2 is YYNGEE. The CDR3 runs 17 residues. CDR3 amino acids: CASSIRLAGEGADTQYF. In nucleotides, the CDR3 is TGTGCCAGCAGCATTCGACTAGCGGGAGAGGGAGCAGATACGCAGTATTTT. The whole variable domain, filled in from reference TRBV9 and TRBJ2-3, reads DSGVTQTPKHLITATGQRVTLRCSPRSGDLSVYWYQQSLDQGLQFLIQYYNGEERAKGNILERFSAQQFPDLHSELNLSSLELGDSALYFCASSIRLAGEGADTQYFGPGTRLTVL.

This clonotype was recorded a few times. The chain carries TRBV10-3 and TRBJ2-1; D not certain. The germline V gene has CDR1 ENHRY and CDR2 SYGVKD. The CDR3 covers 15 residues. Trimming took off 8 bases at V and 0 bases at J, with 14 bases between the two ends. The CDR3 DNA reads TGTGCCATCCGCGGCGCGGTAAGCTCCTACAATGAGCAGTTCTTC. It encodes CAIRGAVSSYNEQFF.

The chain links TRBV24-1 to TRBJ2-1; D is undetermined. Germline CDR1 reads KGHDR; CDR2 reads SFDVKD. Trimming removed 3 bases from V and 13 bases from J, with 21 bases in between. This CDR3 spans 15 amino acids. CDR3 residues: CATSDQALPRVDQFF. The CDR3 DNA is TGTGCCACCAGTGATCAGGCACTCCCCCGGGTTGATCAGTTCTTC.

The V call is TRBV19, the J call TRBJ2-1, with D unresolved. CDR1 is LNHDA and CDR2 is SQIVND in the germline V gene (reference sequence). V was clipped by 3 bases and J by 7 bases, with 22 bases between them. CDR3 length: 17 amino acids. The CDR3 loop reads CASSIYSPILRKNEQFF. In DNA form, the CDR3 reads TGTGCCAGTAGTATCTATTCCCCCATCCTACGTAAGAATGAGCAGTTCTTC. Full variable domain (remainder filled in from reference TRBV19 and TRBJ2-1): DGGITQSPKYLFRKEGQNVTLSCEQNLNHDAMYWYRQDPGQGLRLIYYSQIVNDFQKGDIAEGYSVSREKKESFPLTVTSAQKNPTAFYLCASSIYSPILRKNEQFFGPGTRLTVL.

This clonotype was counted a few times. The V gene is TRBV9, the J gene TRBJ2-7; D may be TRBD1 (6 bases). Germline V lookup: CDR1 SGDLS, CDR2 YYNGEE. The CDR3 has 14 residues. V was cut by 3 bases and J by 2 bases, with 12 bases left in between. Written as DNA, the CDR3 is TGTGCCAGCAGCGCCGCCGGACAGACCTACGAGCAGTACTTC. This sequence encodes CASSAAGQTYEQYF.

This clonotype was detected a few times. This rearrangement joins TRBV7-2 to TRBJ1-5; no definite D call. V was trimmed by 4 bases and J by 5 bases, leaving 9 bases between them. Germline V gene lookup returns CDR1 SGHTA and CDR2 FQGNSA. This CDR3 is 13 amino acids long. CDR3 loop: CASSSTRDQPQHF. The DNA for the CDR3 is TGTGCCAGCAGCTCAACCAGAGATCAGCCCCAGCATTTT.

V usage is TRBV29-1 and J usage is TRBJ1-5; D is undetermined. Germline assignment: CDR1 SQVTM and CDR2 ANQGSEA. The germline V and J ends were trimmed by 4 bases and 4 bases, with 11 bases remaining between them. CDR3 length equals 13 residues. The CDR3, as DNA: TGCAGCGTTGCGGAAAGAATGAATCAGCCCCAGCATTTT. Translation: CSVAERMNQPQHF.